This T cell receptor beta chain was retrieved from a study of regulatory T cells in long-lasting Graves disease. Study conclusions and caveats: Persistent disease exhibited a predilection for TRBV28, TRBJ1-2 and TRBJ2-5. Patients with persistent Graves' had lower TCR diversity than newly diagnosed patients.

Building of the TCR beta libraries involved iRepertoire HTBI primers and Arm-PCR of CDR3 regions. Each CDR3 protein is one row after TCRdb ran MiXCR on the multiplex PCR reads. The table lists about 460,000 distinct CDR3 sequences, 12% to 15% of them singletons. V lost 3 bases and J lost 4, with 9 bases in between. Germline values: CDR1 MNHEY, CDR2 SMNVEV (reference sequence). The CDR3 spans 14 residues. The sample's time point: newly diagnosed GD, antithyroid drugs for less than 3 months. PBMC RNA served as the TCR library source. Ten or more counts support this clonotype. The antigen remains undetermined. This same sample was also part of a study on T cells in Graves' hyperthyroidism and ophthalmopathy. That work states: HTBI primers were used for first-round RT-PCR of the TCR CDR3.

The sequencing used peripheral blood mononuclear cells (PBMCs), collected at new diagnosis, from a patient treated with antithyroid drugs. The J gene is TRBJ2-2, the V gene TRBV27; D gene unclear. The receptor was isolated from a woman aged 50 to 65 with Graves disease. The chain's CDR3 is CASSFSELTGELFF. The CDR3 nucleotides are TGTGCCAGCAGTTTTTCGGAGCTCACCGGGGAGCTGTTTTTT.